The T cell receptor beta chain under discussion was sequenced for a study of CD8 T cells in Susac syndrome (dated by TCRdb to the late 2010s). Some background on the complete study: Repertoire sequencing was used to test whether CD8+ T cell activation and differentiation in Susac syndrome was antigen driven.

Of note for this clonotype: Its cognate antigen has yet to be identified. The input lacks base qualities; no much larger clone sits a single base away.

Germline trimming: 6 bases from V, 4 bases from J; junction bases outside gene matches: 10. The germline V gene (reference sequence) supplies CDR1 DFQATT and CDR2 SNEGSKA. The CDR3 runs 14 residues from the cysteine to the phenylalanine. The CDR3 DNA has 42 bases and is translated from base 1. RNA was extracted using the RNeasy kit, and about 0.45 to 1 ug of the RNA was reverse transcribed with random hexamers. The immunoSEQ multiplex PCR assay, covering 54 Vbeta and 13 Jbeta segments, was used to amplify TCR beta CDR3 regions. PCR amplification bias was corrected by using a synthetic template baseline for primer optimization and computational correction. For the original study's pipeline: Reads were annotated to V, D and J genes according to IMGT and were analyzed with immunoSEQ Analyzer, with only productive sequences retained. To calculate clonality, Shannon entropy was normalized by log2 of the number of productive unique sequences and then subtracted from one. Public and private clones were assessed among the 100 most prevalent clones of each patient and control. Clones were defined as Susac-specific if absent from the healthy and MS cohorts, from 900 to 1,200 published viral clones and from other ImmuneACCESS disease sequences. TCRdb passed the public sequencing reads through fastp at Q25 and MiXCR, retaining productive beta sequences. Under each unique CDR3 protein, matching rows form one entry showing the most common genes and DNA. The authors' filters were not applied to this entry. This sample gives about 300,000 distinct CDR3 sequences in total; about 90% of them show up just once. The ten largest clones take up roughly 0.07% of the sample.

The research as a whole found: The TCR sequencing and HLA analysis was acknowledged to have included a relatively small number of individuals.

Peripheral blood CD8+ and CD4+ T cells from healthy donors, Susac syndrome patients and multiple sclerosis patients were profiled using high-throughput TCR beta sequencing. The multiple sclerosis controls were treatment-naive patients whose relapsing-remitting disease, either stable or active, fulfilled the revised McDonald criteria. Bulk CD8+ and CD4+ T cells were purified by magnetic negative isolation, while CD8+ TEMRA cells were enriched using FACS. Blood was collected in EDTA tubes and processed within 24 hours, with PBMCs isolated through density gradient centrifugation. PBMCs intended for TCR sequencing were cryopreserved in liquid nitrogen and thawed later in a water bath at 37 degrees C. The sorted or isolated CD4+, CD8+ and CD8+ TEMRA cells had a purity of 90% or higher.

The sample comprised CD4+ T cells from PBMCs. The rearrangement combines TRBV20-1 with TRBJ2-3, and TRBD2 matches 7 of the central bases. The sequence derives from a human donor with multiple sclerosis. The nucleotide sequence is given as TGCAGTGCCCACACCGGGACTAACGCAGATACGCAGTATTTT. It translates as CSAHTGTNADTQYF.